Sequencing of this T cell receptor beta chain was carried out in a study of cytomegalovirus exposure and HLA in healthy donors. Study results and caveats: V- and J-gene trimming in TCR beta was tied to a missense DCLRE1C variant by an analysis performed later. A prior analysis recorded that most TCR beta V segments were productive about 87% or about 30% of the time.

Worth noting for this clone: Its antigen is not known.

Primers for the PCR totalled 60 Vbeta and 13 Jbeta. Generated by immunoSEQ multiplex PCR, the TCRdb table keeps only in-frame clones and is missing some. The sample holds about 93,000 clones, around 74% seen once. The clonotype was recovered from a boy between 10 and 17 years old in good health and CMV-seronegative. Material for sequencing was PBMCs.

The CDR3 DNA reads TGTGCCAGTAGGCCTAGCGGGGGGGCTCCGGAGACCCAGTACTTC. It codes for CASRPSGGAPETQYF. This chain uses TRBV19 with TRBJ2-5; 12 bases match TRBD2. V shed 6 bases and J 5 bases; nucleotides not matched to a gene: 7. CDR3 size: 15 residues. Germline values: CDR1 LNHDA, CDR2 SQIVND (reference sequence).